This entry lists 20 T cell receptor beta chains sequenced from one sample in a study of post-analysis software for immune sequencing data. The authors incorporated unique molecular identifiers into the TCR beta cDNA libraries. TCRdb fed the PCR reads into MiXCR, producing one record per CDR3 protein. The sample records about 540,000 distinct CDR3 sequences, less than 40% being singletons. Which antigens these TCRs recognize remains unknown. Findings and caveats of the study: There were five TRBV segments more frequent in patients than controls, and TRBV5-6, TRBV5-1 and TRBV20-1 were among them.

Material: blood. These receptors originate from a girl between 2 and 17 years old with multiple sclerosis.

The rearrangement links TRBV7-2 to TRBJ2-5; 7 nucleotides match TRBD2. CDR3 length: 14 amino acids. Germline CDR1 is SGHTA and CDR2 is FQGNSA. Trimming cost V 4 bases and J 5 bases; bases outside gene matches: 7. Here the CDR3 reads CASSSTSQWETQYF. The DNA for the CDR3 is TGTGCCAGCAGCTCGACTAGCCAGTGGGAGACCCAGTACTTC.

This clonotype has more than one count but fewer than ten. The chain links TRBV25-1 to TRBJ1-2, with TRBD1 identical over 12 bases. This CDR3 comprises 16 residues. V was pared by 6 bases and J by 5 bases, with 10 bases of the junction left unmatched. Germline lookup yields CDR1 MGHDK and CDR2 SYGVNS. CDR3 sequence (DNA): TGTGCCAGCAGCTTGTCCCGGGACAGGGGGCTATATGGCTACACCTTC. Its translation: CASSLSRDRGLYGYTF.

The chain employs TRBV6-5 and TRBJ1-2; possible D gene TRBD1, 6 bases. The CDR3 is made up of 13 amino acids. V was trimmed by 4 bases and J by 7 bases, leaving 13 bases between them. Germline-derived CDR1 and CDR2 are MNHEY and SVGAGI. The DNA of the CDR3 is TGTGCCAGCAGTTTTACAGGGATTCGTGGCTACACCTTC. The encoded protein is CASSFTGIRGYTF.

The CDR3 loop reads CASSFLRVSADTQYF. As DNA, the CDR3 is TGTGCCAGCAGTTTCCTCCGAGTGAGCGCAGATACGCAGTATTTT. The rearrangement links TRBV12-3 or TRBV12-4 to TRBJ2-3; D ambiguous. V gave up 3 bases and J gave up 4 bases, with 14 bases separating them. This CDR3 has 15 residues.

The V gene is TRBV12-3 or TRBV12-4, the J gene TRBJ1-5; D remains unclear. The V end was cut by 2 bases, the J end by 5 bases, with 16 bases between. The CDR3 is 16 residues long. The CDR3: CASSLLGRDSDQPQHF. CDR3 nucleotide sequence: TGTGCCAGCAGTTTATTAGGGCGGGATAGTGATCAGCCCCAGCATTTT.

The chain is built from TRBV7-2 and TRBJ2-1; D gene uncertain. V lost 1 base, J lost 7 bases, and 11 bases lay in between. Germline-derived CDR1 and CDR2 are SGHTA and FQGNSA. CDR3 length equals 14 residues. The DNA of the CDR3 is TGTGCCAGCAGCTTAGGCAACTCTGGGAATGAGCAGTTCTTC. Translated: CASSLGNSGNEQFF.

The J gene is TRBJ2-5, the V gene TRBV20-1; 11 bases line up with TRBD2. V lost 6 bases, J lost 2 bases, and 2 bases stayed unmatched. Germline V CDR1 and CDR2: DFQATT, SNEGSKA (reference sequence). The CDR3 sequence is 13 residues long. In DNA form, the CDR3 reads TGCAGTGCGACTAGCGGGGATCAAGAGACCCAGTACTTC. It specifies CSATSGDQETQYF.

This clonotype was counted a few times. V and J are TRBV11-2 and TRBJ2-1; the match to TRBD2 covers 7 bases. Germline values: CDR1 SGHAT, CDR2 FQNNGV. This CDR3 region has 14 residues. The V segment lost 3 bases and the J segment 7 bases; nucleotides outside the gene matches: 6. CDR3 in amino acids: CASSLGLRPNEQFF. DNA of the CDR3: TGTGCCAGCAGCTTGGGACTACGCCCAAATGAGCAGTTCTTC.

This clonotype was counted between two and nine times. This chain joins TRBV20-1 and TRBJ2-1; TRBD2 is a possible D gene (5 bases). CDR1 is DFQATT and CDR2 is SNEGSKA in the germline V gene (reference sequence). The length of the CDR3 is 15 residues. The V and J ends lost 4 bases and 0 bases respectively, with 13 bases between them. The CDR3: CSANPAEGSYNEQFF. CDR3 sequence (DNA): TGCAGTGCTAACCCAGCCGAGGGCTCCTACAATGAGCAGTTCTTC.

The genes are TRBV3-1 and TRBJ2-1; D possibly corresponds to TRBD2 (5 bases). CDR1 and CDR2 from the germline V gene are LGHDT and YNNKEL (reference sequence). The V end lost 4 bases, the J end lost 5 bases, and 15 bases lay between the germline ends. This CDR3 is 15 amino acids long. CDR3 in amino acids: CASSREQRADNEQFF. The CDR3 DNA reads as TGTGCCAGCAGCCGGGAACAGAGGGCCGACAATGAGCAGTTCTTC.

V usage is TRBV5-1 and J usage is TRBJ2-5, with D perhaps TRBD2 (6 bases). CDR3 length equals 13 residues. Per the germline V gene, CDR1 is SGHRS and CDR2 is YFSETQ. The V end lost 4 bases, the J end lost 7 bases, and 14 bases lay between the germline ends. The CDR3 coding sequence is TGCGCCAGCAGCGGGAGGACTAAAGGGACCCAGTACTTC. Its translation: CASSGRTKGTQYF.

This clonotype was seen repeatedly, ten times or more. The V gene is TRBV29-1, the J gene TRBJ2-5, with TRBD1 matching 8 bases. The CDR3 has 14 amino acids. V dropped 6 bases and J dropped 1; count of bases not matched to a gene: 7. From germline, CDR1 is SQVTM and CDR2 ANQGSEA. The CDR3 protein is CSVRDRRFQETQYF. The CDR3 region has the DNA TGCAGCGTAAGGGACAGGCGCTTCCAAGAGACCCAGTACTTC. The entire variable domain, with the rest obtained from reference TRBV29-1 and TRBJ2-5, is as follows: SAVISQKPSRDICQRGTSLTIQCQVDSQVTMMFWYRQQPGQSLTLIATANQGSEATYESGFVIDKFPISRPNLTFSTLTVSNMSPEDSSIYLCSVRDRRFQETQYFGPGTRLLVL.

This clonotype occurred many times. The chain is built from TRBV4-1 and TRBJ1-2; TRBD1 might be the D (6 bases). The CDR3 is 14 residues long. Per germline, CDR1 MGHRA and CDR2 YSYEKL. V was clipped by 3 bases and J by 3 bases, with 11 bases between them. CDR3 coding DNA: TGCGCCAGCAGCCAGAACAGGGTGGACTATGGCTACACCTTC. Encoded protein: CASSQNRVDYGYTF.

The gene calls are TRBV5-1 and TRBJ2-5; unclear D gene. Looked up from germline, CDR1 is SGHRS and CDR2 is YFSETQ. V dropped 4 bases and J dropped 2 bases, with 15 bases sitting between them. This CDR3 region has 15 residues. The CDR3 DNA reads TGCGCCAGCAGCATCGCGTTAACACCGCAAGAGACCCAGTACTTC. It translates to CASSIALTPQETQYF.

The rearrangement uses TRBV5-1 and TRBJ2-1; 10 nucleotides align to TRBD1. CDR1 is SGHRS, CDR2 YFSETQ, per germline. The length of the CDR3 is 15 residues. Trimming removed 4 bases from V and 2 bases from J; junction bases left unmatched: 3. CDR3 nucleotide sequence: TGCGCCAGCAGCGGAGGGACAGGGGCCTACAATGAGCAGTTCTTC. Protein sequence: CASSGGTGAYNEQFF.

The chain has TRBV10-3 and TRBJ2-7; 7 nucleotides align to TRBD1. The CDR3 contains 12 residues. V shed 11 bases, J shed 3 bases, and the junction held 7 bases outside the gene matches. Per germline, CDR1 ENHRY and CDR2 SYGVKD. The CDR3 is CAASGGHYEQYF. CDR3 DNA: TGTGCCGCCTCAGGGGGTCACTACGAGCAGTACTTC.

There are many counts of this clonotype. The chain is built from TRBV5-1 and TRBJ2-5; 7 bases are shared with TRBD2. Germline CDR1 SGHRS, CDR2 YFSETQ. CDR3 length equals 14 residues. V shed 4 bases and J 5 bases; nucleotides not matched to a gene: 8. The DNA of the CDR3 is TGCGCCAGCAGCCTAAGCGGGGCGGGGGAGACCCAGTACTTC. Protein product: CASSLSGAGETQYF.

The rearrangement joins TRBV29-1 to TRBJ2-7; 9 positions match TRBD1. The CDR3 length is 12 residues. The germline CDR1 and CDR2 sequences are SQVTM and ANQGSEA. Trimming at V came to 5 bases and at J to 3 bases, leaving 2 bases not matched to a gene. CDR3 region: CSVSTGGYEQYF. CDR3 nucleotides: TGCAGCGTTTCGACAGGGGGCTACGAGCAGTACTTC.

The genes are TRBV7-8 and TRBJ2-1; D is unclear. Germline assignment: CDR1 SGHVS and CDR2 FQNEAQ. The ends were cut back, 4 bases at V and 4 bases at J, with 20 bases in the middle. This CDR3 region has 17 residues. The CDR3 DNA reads TGTGCCAGCAGCTCTGCCCCTGGACGGGTTATATACAATGAGCAGTTCTTC. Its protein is CASSSAPGRVIYNEQFF.

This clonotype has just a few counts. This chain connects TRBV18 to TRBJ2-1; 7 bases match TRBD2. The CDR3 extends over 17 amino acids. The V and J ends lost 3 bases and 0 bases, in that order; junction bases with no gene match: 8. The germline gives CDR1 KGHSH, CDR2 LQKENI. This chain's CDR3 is CASSPLGTTSSYNEQFF. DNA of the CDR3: TGTGCCAGCTCACCCCTTGGGACTACCAGCTCCTACAATGAGCAGTTCTTC.